This T cell receptor (beta chain) was identified in a study of OX40 agonist ivuxolimab in advanced cancers. Broader study findings: On average, CD8+ T cells showed a greater number of expanded clones than CD4+.

Points on this clone: Its antigen is not known.

Repertoires were generated with immunoSEQ multiplex PCR, while TCRdb's copy carries only in-frame clones and drops some. The table has approximately 100,000 clones, about 85% seen once. Germline CDR1 MNHEY, CDR2 SMNVEV (reference sequence). The CDR3 totals 12 residues. Trimming pared 5 bases from V and 3 bases from J, leaving 7 bases between. This TCR derives from an adult with an advanced solid tumor such as melanoma, head and neck, liver or kidney cancer. Sequenced here: CD4+ or CD8+ T cells sorted from blood, sampled in a trial of the OX40 agonist ivuxolimab. The genes are TRBV27 and TRBJ2-5, with D unresolved. CDR3 amino acids: CASSPDKETQYF. CDR3 coding DNA: TGTGCCAGCAGTCCCGATAAAGAGACCCAGTACTTC.